The 13 T cell receptor beta chains below all came from one sample that was sequenced in a study of T cell responses to AZD1222 COVID-19 vaccine. The method was immunoSEQ multiplex PCR; TCRdb's version includes in-frame clones alone and lacks a portion of them. The top ten hold less than 30% of the sample, which has 120,000 or so clones, around 90% seen once. Here the sequenced sample was peripheral blood, taken on day 0 of AZD1222 vaccination. Every receptor here comes from an adult in good health.

This chain joins TRBV19 and TRBJ2-1; D perhaps matches TRBD2 (5 bases). The CDR3 is made up of 15 amino acids. Trimming shortened V by 6 bases and J by 4 bases, and 16 bases separated the two germline ends. Germline CDR1 and CDR2: LNHDA and SQIVND (reference sequence). CDR3 residues: CASRLKAEHYNEQFF. CDR3 sequence (DNA): TGTGCCAGTAGGCTGAAAGCGGAACATTACAATGAGCAGTTCTTC.

The chain joins TRBV3-1 (or the pseudogene TRBV3-2) to TRBJ2-1; TRBD2 might be the D (5 bases). The CDR3 length is 15 residues. Trimming took 6 bases from V and 6 from J, leaving 18 bases between them. The germline V gene has CDR1 LGHDT and CDR2 YNNKEL (reference sequence). CDR3 nucleotides: TGTGCCAGCAGTCCGAGCGGAGGATCTTTCAATGAGCAGTTCTTC. Protein: CASSPSGGSFNEQFF.

The gene calls are TRBV29-1 and TRBJ2-7; no firm D call. Germline CDR1 and CDR2: SQVTM and ANQGSEA. The CDR3 sequence is 14 residues long. The germline V and J ends were trimmed by 5 bases and 1 base, with 15 bases remaining between them. The chain's CDR3 is CSVSPSQKSYEQYF. In DNA form, the CDR3 reads TGCAGCGTTTCCCCTAGTCAGAAATCCTACGAGCAGTACTTC.

The V gene is TRBV7-2, the J gene TRBJ2-3; D is ambiguous. CDR1 is SGHTA, CDR2 FQGNSA, per germline. CDR3 length: 14 amino acids. Trimming removed 2 bases at V and 4 bases at J, with 10 bases between. CDR3 protein: CASSLSFRADTQYF. The DNA of the CDR3 is TGTGCCAGCAGCTTAAGCTTTAGGGCAGATACGCAGTATTTT.

This sequence joins TRBV12-3 or TRBV12-4 and TRBJ2-3, with D unclear. The CDR3 extends over 11 amino acids. V lost 6 bases, J lost 5 bases, and 6 bases lay in between. The CDR3 nucleotides are TGTGCCAGCAGAGAAGGAGATACGCAGTATTTT. This gives the protein CASREGDTQYF.

The chain couples TRBV2 to TRBJ2-7; no clear D. The CDR3 runs 11 residues. The V and J ends lost 6 bases and 3 bases respectively, with 6 bases between them. Per germline, CDR1 SNHLY and CDR2 FYNNEI. This CDR3 is CASSSFYEQYF. The CDR3 DNA reads as TGTGCCAGCAGCTCTTTCTACGAGCAGTACTTC.

The chain couples TRBV27 to TRBJ2-3; a weak D match, TRBD2 (5 bases). CDR3 size: 15 residues. V was shortened by 0 bases and J by 1 base, with 8 bases between the two germline ends. In germline, CDR1 is MNHEY, CDR2 SMNVEV (reference sequence). The CDR3 bases are TGTGCCAGCAGTTTATCTGAGCGGCGCACAGATACGCAGTATTTT. Translated, it gives CASSLSERRTDTQYF.

V usage is TRBV2 and J usage is TRBJ1-2; 8 nucleotides match TRBD1. The length of the CDR3 is 14 residues. Germline CDR1 SNHLY, CDR2 FYNNEI. The trim removed 6 bases at V and 6 bases at J, leaving 9 bases unmatched. This CDR3 is CASSQGQAGHGYTF. The CDR3, as DNA: TGTGCCAGCAGCCAGGGACAGGCGGGGCATGGCTACACCTTC.

The rearrangement uses TRBV4-2 and TRBJ1-1; D is perhaps TRBD1 (5 bases). The CDR3 sequence is 17 residues long. CDR1 is LGHNA, CDR2 YNFKEQ, per germline. V lost 1 base, J lost 5 bases, and 20 bases lay in between. CDR3 sequence reads: CASSQAQGRGEGTEAFF. CDR3 nucleotide sequence: TGTGCCAGCAGCCAAGCCCAGGGAAGGGGCGAAGGAACTGAAGCTTTCTTT.

This rearrangement joins TRBV30 to TRBJ1-6, with D perhaps TRBD1 (6 bases). This CDR3 region has 16 residues. Germline-derived CDR1 and CDR2 are GTSNPN and SVGIG (reference sequence). V dropped 5 bases and J dropped 8 bases, with 22 bases sitting between them. The CDR3 DNA reads TGTGCCTGGGACCCAGGGGCAACAGGGTCGGATTCACCCCTCCACTTT. It is translated as CAWDPGATGSDSPLHF.

V and J are TRBV19 and TRBJ2-3; 11 nucleotides agree with TRBD2. From germline, CDR1 is LNHDA and CDR2 SQIVND (reference sequence). V shed 6 bases, J shed 1 base, and the junction held 3 bases outside the gene matches. This CDR3 is built from 15 residues. CDR3 sequence (DNA): TGTGCCAGTAGCAGGGGACTAGCGGGCACAGATACGCAGTATTTT. Its translation: CASSRGLAGTDTQYF. Complete variable domain (other parts from reference TRBV19 and TRBJ2-3): DGGITQSPKYLFRKEGQNVTLSCEQNLNHDAMYWYRQDPGQGLRLIYYSQIVNDFQKGDIAEGYSVSREKKESFPLTVTSAQKNPTAFYLCASSRGLAGTDTQYFGPGTRLTVL.

J is TRBJ2-2 and V is TRBV6-2 or TRBV6-3; 7 nucleotides align to TRBD2. This CDR3 is built from 15 residues. Unmatched junction bases numbered 5, after V lost 6 bases and J lost 1 base. Germline lookup yields CDR1 MNHEY and CDR2 SVGEGT. The DNA of the CDR3 is TGTGCCAGCAGACCTCTAGCGGAGAACACCGGGGAGCTGTTTTTT. Residues: CASRPLAENTGELFF.

V and J are TRBV24-1 and TRBJ2-2, with 7 bases lining up with TRBD1. Germline CDR1 KGHDR, CDR2 SFDVKD. The CDR3 spans 16 residues. J was trimmed by 4 bases and V by 4 bases; bases with no gene match: 8. The DNA of the CDR3 is TGTGCCACCAGTGACCACCGACAGGGATTCACCGGGGAGCTGTTTTTT. This sequence encodes CATSDHRQGFTGELFF.